The clone carrying this T cell receptor beta chain was seen at least ten times. The target antigen is unknown. The same CDR3 also results from other DNA sequences found in this sample. This sample stems from a study of shared clonotypes between healthy human individuals. Across the study: Aged between 18 and 49, the donors were a couple of women and three men.

For unsorted PBMC, around 280 ng DNA per replicate equaled approximately 30,000 T cell genomes. Scientists sequenced DNA from unsorted PBMC on ten immunoSEQ deep assay plates. Profiled with immunoSEQ multiplex PCR; TCRdb holds only in-frame clones, not every one. This sample has fewer than 650,000 clones, with about 79% found just once. The CDR3 sequence is 15 residues long. The ends were cut back, 4 bases at V and 9 bases at J, with 22 bases in the middle. Germline V gene sequence: CDR1 SGHRS, CDR2 YFSETQ. Study-wide points: The low donor count limited represented genetic and exposure-history diversity.

The rearrangement joins TRBV5-1 to TRBJ2-5; D possibly corresponds to TRBD2 (6 bases). Sequencing used PBMCs. This TCR came from a woman in her 40s in good health. Some clones in this sample may be carry-over from other donors' samples. The CDR3 sequence: CASSTSFGGGRAQYF. The CDR3 region has the DNA TGCGCCAGCAGCACCTCATTCGGGGGTGGAAGGGCCCAGTACTTC.